This TCR beta chain originates from a study of blood T cell repertoires in COVID-19. Study background: Samples representing acute and convalescent COVID-19 were sourced from the United States, Italy and Spain. From T cells, B-cell-depleted T cells, or PBMCs came the material, which was cDNA or gDNA.

Germline V gene sequence: CDR1 LGHNA, CDR2 YNFKEQ. V lost 0 bases, J lost 6 bases, and 11 bases lay in between. The CDR3 is 14 residues long. Original analysis: Using reference gene primer amplification, nucleated cell counts were estimated. Repertoires were generated with immunoSEQ multiplex PCR, while TCRdb's copy carries only in-frame clones and drops some. That table is the source of V, J and clone size, and D and trimming were worked out from the DNA. The sample records 100,000 or so clones, under 90% being singletons. The sequence came from a man older than 75 with acute or convalescent COVID-19. The sample consisted of peripheral blood. The genes are TRBV4-2 and TRBJ1-1; D possibly corresponds to TRBD1 (5 bases). The CDR3 region is CASSQDRGRPEAFF. CDR3 sequence (DNA): TGTGCCAGCAGCCAAGATCGGGGGAGGCCTGAAGCTTTCTTT.